The entry that follows covers one TCR beta chain sequence. Antigen unknown. Using immunoSEQ multiplex PCR, the repertoire was profiled, and TCRdb retains in-frame clones only, with some absent. The table shows nearly 200,000 clones, with approximately 93% occurring only once. The J segment lost 4 bases and the V segment lost 1 base, leaving 3 bases of the junction unmatched. In germline, CDR1 is LNHDA, CDR2 SQIVND (reference sequence). The CDR3 runs to 15 residues. The sample comes from a study of T cell responses to AZD1222 COVID-19 vaccine. Study-wide findings and caveats: The sample set comprised mostly white British donors with more females, and clonal diversity was possibly underestimated. Once two AZD1222 doses were given, Spike-specific TCR breadth and depth went up. Reports indicate that nearly half of spike-specific TCRs are directed at unmutated variant regions. The span of vaccine-associated CD4 TCRs extended across spike, with dominance at 160-218 and 743-854.

The sequence came from an adult who received the AZD1222 COVID-19 vaccine. The starting material was peripheral blood, obtained 28 days after the second AZD1222 dose. The V gene is TRBV19, the J gene TRBJ1-1; 10 bases are a match to TRBD1. CDR3 in DNA: TGTGCCAGTAGTATAGTGGACAGGGGGTCCACTGAAGCTTTCTTT. The encoded protein is CASSIVDRGSTEAFF. The full variable domain, with the rest looked up from reference TRBV19 and TRBJ1-1, is DGGITQSPKYLFRKEGQNVTLSCEQNLNHDAMYWYRQDPGQGLRLIYYSQIVNDFQKGDIAEGYSVSREKKESFPLTVTSAQKNPTAFYLCASSIVDRGSTEAFFGQGTRLTVV.